This T cell receptor (beta chain) is drawn from a study of T cells in localized non-small cell lung cancer. Overall study results and limits: Uninvolved adjacent lung showed peak T cell clonality, exceeding tumor. Of the top 100 tumor clones, median around 60 were in adjacent lung, approximately 28 among its top 100. As only one tumor region underwent sequencing, heterogeneity remains possible. Longer overall survival accompanied higher blood T cell density.

As to this clone: The antigen remains unidentified.

Germline V gene lookup returns CDR1 LNHDA and CDR2 SQIVND (reference sequence). This CDR3 has 15 residues. Between the trimmed V and J ends, which lost 0 bases and 1 base, there was a span of 7 bases. Sequenced by immunoSEQ multiplex PCR; TCRdb stores in-frame clones only, minus some. This table has around 29,000 clones, around 90% appearing once. This TCR was sampled from a female donor over 55 with stage III squamous cell lung carcinoma. The chain uses TRBV19 and TRBJ2-1; D not certain. This material consisted of peripheral blood, taken before any cancer treatment. The chain's CDR3 is CASSIDPGSYNEQFF. For the CDR3, the DNA is TGTGCCAGTAGTATAGATCCAGGATCCTACAATGAGCAGTTCTTC.